This passage covers 22 T cell receptor beta chains from one sample sequenced in a study of blood T cells in healthy people across ages. A second PCR, run for about 7 to 12 cycles, used a sample-barcoded 5' primer plus a J-beta primer mix. TCRdb re-derived calls from the 5' RACE reads in MiXCR, one entry per CDR3 protein. Here the sample spans about 1.8 million distinct CDR3 sequences, around half being singletons. Sequencing was carried out using blood. Receptors originate from a woman in her forties in good health.

The chain links TRBV11-2 to TRBJ2-5; TRBD1 agrees at 10 bases. V was clipped by 1 base and J by 11 bases; unmatched bases: 10. This CDR3 has 15 residues. CDR1 is SGHAT, CDR2 FQNNGV, per germline. The CDR3 DNA is TGTGCCAGCAGCTTAGCGGACAGGGGGTTCAGAGAGCAGTACTTC. This codes for CASSLADRGFREQYF.

The V and J genes are TRBV5-1 and TRBJ2-7; D might be TRBD2 (6 bases). The CDR3 totals 14 residues. The V and J ends lost 1 base and 6 bases respectively, with 14 bases between them. Per the germline V gene, CDR1 is SGHRS and CDR2 is YFSETQ. CDR3 DNA sequence: TGCGCCAGCAGCTTGAGGCAGGGAGGAGCCGAGCAGTACTTC. The encoded protein is CASSLRQGGAEQYF.

The V gene is TRBV20-1, the J gene TRBJ2-1, with 10 bases lining up with TRBD1. This CDR3 contains 16 residues. Trimming removed 6 bases from V and 3 bases from J; junction bases left unmatched: 11. Per the germline V gene, CDR1 is DFQATT and CDR2 is SNEGSKA (reference sequence). The CDR3 coding sequence is TGCAGTGCCCCCGGGAGGGGACAGGGGTACTACAATGAGCAGTTCTTC. Its translation: CSAPGRGQGYYNEQFF.

This clonotype was seen a handful of times. This chain uses TRBV12-3 or TRBV12-4 with TRBJ1-2, with D unclear. The CDR3 runs 11 residues. The V end was cut by 6 bases, the J end by 8 bases, with 10 bases between. DNA for the CDR3: TGTGCCAGCAGGGGTCGAGGGGGCTACACCTTC. This sequence encodes CASRGRGGYTF.

The chain employs TRBV2 and TRBJ1-2, with D possibly TRBD1 on 5 matching bases. Trimming stripped 8 bases from V and 2 bases from J, with 27 bases between. Per the germline V gene, CDR1 is SNHLY and CDR2 is FYNNEI. CDR3 length: 18 amino acids. The chain's CDR3 is CASPISAGKSGRNYGYTF. CDR3 in DNA: TGTGCCAGCCCTATTTCAGCAGGGAAAAGCGGGCGCAACTATGGCTACACCTTC.

CDR3 protein: CASTTSGGNADTQYF. In DNA, the CDR3 is TGTGCCAGCACTACTAGCGGGGGAAACGCAGATACGCAGTATTTT. V and J are TRBV12-3 or TRBV12-4 and TRBJ2-3, with TRBD2 matching over 11 bases. V gave up 7 bases and J gave up 4 bases; unmatched junction bases: 7. The CDR3 consists of 15 residues.

The chain recombines TRBV9 with TRBJ2-1; TRBD2 aligns across 9 bases. Germline V CDR1 and CDR2: SGDLS, YYNGEE. The J segment lost 4 bases and the V segment lost 2 bases, leaving 4 bases of the junction unmatched. CDR3 length equals 15 residues. Written as DNA, the CDR3 is TGTGCCAGCAGCGTTAGCGGGGGAGAATACAATGAGCAGTTCTTC. Its protein is CASSVSGGEYNEQFF.

The chain employs TRBV20-1 and TRBJ2-5; D is uncertain. In germline, CDR1 is DFQATT, CDR2 SNEGSKA (reference sequence). Trimming took 6 bases from V and 4 from J, leaving 21 bases between them. The CDR3 is 15 residues long. CDR3 loop: CSAPPVRVTGETQYF. The CDR3 DNA is TGCAGTGCCCCCCCAGTTCGGGTAACGGGAGAGACCCAGTACTTC.

This clonotype appeared a few times. This chain connects TRBV6-5 to TRBJ2-1; perhaps TRBD1 as D (5 bases). V was shortened by 7 bases and J by 6 bases, with 7 bases between the two germline ends. The germline CDR1 and CDR2 sequences are MNHEY and SVGAGI. The CDR3 runs 11 residues. Here the CDR3 DNA reads TGTGCCAGCACAGGGCTCAATGAGCAGTTCTTC. It codes for CASTGLNEQFF.

This clonotype came up a few times. This chain connects TRBV10-2 to TRBJ2-1; TRBD2 aligns across 10 bases. This CDR3 has 19 amino acids. The ends lost 4 bases at V and 3 bases at J; junction bases unmatched: 15. The germline gives CDR1 WSHSY, CDR2 SAAADI. The CDR3 is CASSGVLAGATANYNEQFF. The CDR3 DNA follows: TGCGCCAGCAGTGGGGTGCTAGCGGGGGCCACAGCTAACTACAATGAGCAGTTCTTC.

The chain recombines TRBV6-5 with TRBJ1-2; 10 bases align to TRBD1. Germline V gene sequence: CDR1 MNHEY, CDR2 SVGAGI. Unmatched junction bases numbered 5, after V lost 8 bases and J lost 5 bases. The CDR3 loop spans 13 amino acids. CDR3 region: CASAGQGGYGYTF. CDR3 bases: TGTGCCAGCGCCGGACAGGGGGGTTATGGCTACACCTTC.

The rearrangement uses TRBV7-2 and TRBJ2-1; D gene uncertain. Germline CDR1 SGHTA, CDR2 FQGNSA. This CDR3 spans 16 amino acids. Trimming left V 3 bases short and J 0 bases short, with 12 bases between. The CDR3 spells CASSFISASSYNEQFF. CDR3 nucleotides: TGTGCCAGCAGCTTCATCTCGGCATCCTCCTACAATGAGCAGTTCTTC.

This clonotype has only a few counts. This chain joins TRBV20-1 and TRBJ2-1; D may correspond to TRBD1 or TRBD2 (6 bases each). Between the trimmed V and J ends, which lost 4 bases and 2 bases, there was a span of 12 bases. Germline assignment: CDR1 DFQATT and CDR2 SNEGSKA (reference sequence). CDR3 length: 14 residues. The CDR3 loop reads CSATKGGAYNEQFF. The CDR3 DNA sequence: TGCAGTGCTACAAAGGGGGGCGCCTACAATGAGCAGTTCTTC.

The chain recombines TRBV20-1 with TRBJ2-3, with 8 bases fitting TRBD2. Losses at the gene ends were 5 bases for V and 6 bases for J; bases not matched to a gene: 7. CDR3 length: 13 amino acids. CDR1 and CDR2 (germline): DFQATT, SNEGSKA (reference sequence). The CDR3 nucleotides are TGCAGTGCTGGACTAGCCTCTCGGGATACGCAGTATTTT. Its translation: CSAGLASRDTQYF.

The chain employs TRBV20-1 and TRBJ1-2, with TRBD1 identical over 7 bases. The CDR3 loop spans 15 amino acids. The V gene's germline CDR1 is DFQATT and CDR2 SNEGSKA (reference sequence). V lost 0 bases to trimming and J lost 2 bases; unmatched junction nucleotides: 6. CDR3 coding DNA: TGCAGTGCTAGAGATGTTGGGGACAGCAACTATGGCTACACCTTC. The encoded protein is CSARDVGDSNYGYTF.

This chain links TRBV7-8 with TRBJ2-1; D possibly corresponds to TRBD1 (5 bases). The better agreement between TRBJ2-7 and the DNA end casts doubt on the J call. The CDR3 has 15 residues. The germline CDR1 and CDR2 sequences are SGHVS and FQNEAQ. CDR3 residues: CASSLLNRPYNEQYF. DNA of the CDR3: TGTGCCAGCAGCTTACTGAACAGGCCCTACAATGAGCAGTACTTC.

This clonotype appeared once. This chain links TRBV3-1 with TRBJ2-1, with D possibly matching TRBD1 (6 bases). Germline CDR1 reads LGHDT; CDR2 reads YNNKEL (reference sequence). V lost 1 base to trimming and J lost 6 bases, with 16 bases between them. This CDR3 is built from 16 residues. CDR3 amino acids: CASSQVGWTASNEQFF. In DNA, the CDR3 is TGTGCCAGCAGCCAAGTAGGCTGGACAGCCTCCAATGAGCAGTTCTTC.

The J gene is TRBJ1-5, the V gene TRBV7-2; TRBD1 agrees at 7 bases. V lost 5 bases and J lost 4; bases outside the gene matches: 8. CDR1 and CDR2 from the germline V gene are SGHTA and FQGNSA. The CDR3 contains 15 residues. The CDR3 DNA reads as TGTGCCAGCAGCACAATGGGACAGATAAATCAGCCCCAGCATTTT. Protein: CASSTMGQINQPQHF.

This clonotype occurred once. The J gene is TRBJ1-2, the V gene TRBV20-1; 10 nucleotides align to TRBD1. J was trimmed by 0 bases and V by 3 bases; bases with no gene match: 13. Looked up from germline, CDR1 is DFQATT and CDR2 is SNEGSKA (reference sequence). This CDR3 contains 18 residues. The CDR3 nucleotides are TGCAGTGCTAGTGACCCCCGGGACAGGGGATTAGCTAACTATGGCTACACCTTC. Its translation is CSASDPRDRGLANYGYTF.

The V call is TRBV3-1, the J call TRBJ1-1; no clear D. V dropped 7 bases and J dropped 0 bases, with 6 bases sitting between them. Per the germline V gene, CDR1 is LGHDT and CDR2 is YNNKEL (reference sequence). The CDR3 consists of 12 residues. CDR3 amino acids: CASMGVNTEAFF. The CDR3 DNA follows: TGTGCCAGCATGGGCGTGAACACTGAAGCTTTCTTT.

The chain recombines TRBV6-5 with TRBJ2-7; 8 nucleotides align to TRBD1. CDR1 and CDR2 (germline): MNHEY, SVGAGI. This CDR3 region has 15 residues. Trimming at V came to 5 bases and at J to 5 bases, leaving 11 bases not matched to a gene. CDR3 nucleotide sequence: TGTGCCAGCAGTAACGCCGGGACAGGATTAGACGAGCAGTACTTC. Amino acids: CASSNAGTGLDEQYF.

A few counts support this clonotype. The V and J genes are TRBV7-2 and TRBJ2-5; 9 positions agree with TRBD2. The germline CDR1 and CDR2 sequences are SGHTA and FQGNSA. The CDR3 has 16 residues. V lost 1 base and J lost 4; bases outside the gene matches: 7. The DNA for the CDR3 is TGTGCCAGCAGCTTAGGCGGGCGGGGGGGGCGAGAGACCCAGTACTTC. Its protein is CASSLGGRGGRETQYF.